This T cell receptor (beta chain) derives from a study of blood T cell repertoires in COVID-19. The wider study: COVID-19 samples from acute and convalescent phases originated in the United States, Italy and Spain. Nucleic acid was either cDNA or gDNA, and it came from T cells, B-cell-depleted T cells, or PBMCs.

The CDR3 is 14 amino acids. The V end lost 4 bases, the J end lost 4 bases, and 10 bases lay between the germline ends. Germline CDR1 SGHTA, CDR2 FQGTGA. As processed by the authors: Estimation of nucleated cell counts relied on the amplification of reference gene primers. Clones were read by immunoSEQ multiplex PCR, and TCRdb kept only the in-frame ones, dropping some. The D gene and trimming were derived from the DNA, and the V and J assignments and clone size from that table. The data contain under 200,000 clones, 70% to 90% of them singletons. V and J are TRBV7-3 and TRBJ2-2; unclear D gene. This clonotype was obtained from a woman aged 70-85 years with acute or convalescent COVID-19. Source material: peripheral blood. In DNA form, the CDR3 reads TGTGCCAGCAGCTCCCGACATTTCACCGGGGAGCTGTTTTTT. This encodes CASSSRHFTGELFF.